This T cell receptor beta chain comes out of a study of T cell repertoires in cytomegalovirus infection. Study-level information: From public TCR beta signatures came an indication of both CMV infection and matching HLA type.

This clonotype has ten or more counts. The antigen remains unidentified. TCRdb re-called the reads through MiXCR, storing one row per CDR3 protein. There are approximately 350,000 distinct CDR3 sequences in the sample; just under 35% occur only once, and about 13% lies in the top ten. The V and J ends lost 3 bases and 0 bases respectively, with 0 bases between them. The CDR3 consists of 13 residues. Germline CDR1 is SGHTA and CDR2 is FQGNSA. The clonotype comes from a human donor in good health (CMV status not recorded). Some clones in this sample may be carry-over from other donors' samples. J is TRBJ2-6 and V is TRBV7-2; D gene uncertain. The specimen was cultured PBMCs, collected from culture after CMV antigen stimulation. Here the CDR3 DNA reads TGTGCCAGCAGCTTCTCTGGGGCCAACGTCCTGACTTTC. Translating gives CASSFSGANVLTF. Based on the CDR3 plus reference TRBV7-2 and TRBJ2-6, the full variable domain is GAGVSQSPSNKVTEKGKDVELRCDPISGHTALYWYRQSLGQGLEFLIYFQGNSAPDKSGLPSDRFSAERTGGSVSTLTIQRTQQEDSAVYLCASSFSGANVLTFGAGSRLTVL.